The 21 T cell receptor beta chains given below trace back to one sample, sequenced in a study of T cell repertoires in cytomegalovirus infection. In TCRdb, the reads were re-called with MiXCR into one record per CDR3 protein. The table records hundreds of thousands of distinct CDR3 sequences, approximately 24% of them present only once. The sequencing input was CD8+ T cells from PBMCs. The receptors stem from a human donor in good health (CMV status not recorded). Some clones in this sample may be carry-over from other donors' samples.

A few counts support this clonotype. The chain joins TRBV2 to TRBJ2-1, with D perhaps matching TRBD1 (6 bases). This CDR3 region has 17 residues. V was clipped by 6 bases and J by 3 bases, with 21 bases between them. Per germline, CDR1 SNHLY and CDR2 FYNNEI. CDR3 in amino acids: CASSSLLRDTFYNEQFF. In DNA form, the CDR3 reads TGTGCCAGCAGCTCCCTCCTCCGGGACACCTTCTACAATGAGCAGTTCTTC.

This clonotype was detected ten times or more. In nucleotides, the CDR3 is TGTGCCAGCAGCTCCGACAGGTTGGATGAAAAACTGTTTTTT. Its translation: CASSSDRLDEKLFF. The chain joins TRBV13 to TRBJ1-4, with a possible D match to TRBD1 (6 bases). The CDR3 totals 14 residues. V lost 4 bases and J lost 6, with 12 bases in between. Per the germline V gene, CDR1 is PRHDT and CDR2 is FYEKMQ (reference sequence).

V usage is TRBV2 and J usage is TRBJ1-2; TRBD1 is a possible D gene (6 bases). The CDR3 runs to 14 residues. The V gene lost 5 bases and the J gene lost 2 bases, with 12 bases spanning the gap. Germline V CDR1 and CDR2: SNHLY, FYNNEI. CDR3: CASSFLTGNYGYTF. CDR3 DNA sequence: TGTGCCAGCAGTTTCCTGACAGGCAACTATGGCTACACCTTC.

This clonotype showed up many times. The CDR3 DNA reads TGTGCCAGCAGCCCAGAGACAGGAGGTACTGAAGAAGCTTTCTTT. It yields the protein CASSPETGGTEEAFF. The genes are TRBV7-6 and TRBJ1-1; a weak D match, TRBD1 (6 bases). Germline CDR1 SGHVS, CDR2 FNYEAQ. V lost 5 bases, J lost 8 bases, and 21 bases lay in between. The CDR3 is made up of 15 amino acids.

A few counts support this clonotype. This chain links TRBV2 with TRBJ2-2; D is ambiguous. Germline V gene sequence: CDR1 SNHLY, CDR2 FYNNEI. V dropped 0 bases and J dropped 2 bases, with 10 bases sitting between them. This CDR3 has 16 amino acids. CDR3 DNA sequence: TGTGCCAGCAGTGAAGCATGGCAGGAAAACACCGGGGAGCTGTTTTTT. Translation: CASSEAWQENTGELFF.

In this sample, this clonotype turned up a few times. The V call is TRBV29-1, the J call TRBJ2-1; D is ambiguous. Germline CDR1 is SQVTM and CDR2 is ANQGSEA. V lost 3 bases and J 4 bases, leaving 16 bases between the germline ends. There are 15 residues in the CDR3. The CDR3 nucleotides read TGCAGCGTTGAGGGCCTAGAAGGGAAATACAATGAGCAGTTCTTC. This sequence encodes CSVEGLEGKYNEQFF.

This chain links TRBV6-2 or TRBV6-3 with TRBJ1-5; 8 nucleotides match TRBD1. The CDR3 contains 16 residues. With V trimmed by 4 bases and J by 4 bases, 9 bases remained unmatched. Looked up from germline, CDR1 is MNHEY and CDR2 is SVGEGT. The CDR3 DNA reads as TGTGCCAGCAGTTTCGGACAGGGCCGGACGAATCAGCCCCAGCATTTT. This encodes CASSFGQGRTNQPQHF.

The sample holds a few counts of this clonotype. J is TRBJ1-2 and V is TRBV12-3 or TRBV12-4, with 7 bases fitting TRBD1. The CDR3 has 14 residues. The J segment lost 4 bases and the V segment lost 2 bases, leaving 4 bases of the junction unmatched. The CDR3 DNA reads as TGTGCCAGCAGTTTATTTGGGGACAGCTATGGCTACACCTTC. Residues: CASSLFGDSYGYTF.

The chain has TRBV14 and TRBJ2-5, with 8 bases fitting TRBD1. V was clipped by 4 bases and J by 4 bases; unmatched bases: 8. Germline values: CDR1 SGHDN, CDR2 FVKESK. The CDR3 spans 15 residues. CDR3 coding DNA: TGTGCCAGCAGCCGCGGACAGGGTTTGCGAGAGACCCAGTACTTC. Translation: CASSRGQGLRETQYF.

This sequence joins TRBV28 and TRBJ2-1; D ambiguous. The CDR3 totals 16 residues. V lost 2 bases and J lost 6, with 17 bases in between. The germline V gene has CDR1 MDHEN and CDR2 SYDVKM. CDR3 DNA sequence: TGTGCCAGCAGTTTAAGTTACGAAGAAAAGGCCAATGAGCAGTTCTTC. It encodes CASSLSYEEKANEQFF.

As to this clonotype: One base away lies a much larger clone, so this may be a sequencing read error. The chain links TRBV19 to TRBJ1-5; D call uncertain. Looked up from germline, CDR1 is LNHDA and CDR2 is SQIVND (reference sequence). This CDR3 is 15 amino acids long. Trimming pared 0 bases from V and 1 base from J, leaving 7 bases between. The DNA of the CDR3 is TGTGCCAGTAGTATAGATTGGTGGAGCAATCAGCCCCAGCATTTT. Translating gives CASSIDWWSNQPQHF.

This clonotype has a handful of counts. The chain uses TRBV29-1 and TRBJ1-1, with TRBD1 matching 8 bases. Germline V gives CDR1 SQVTM, CDR2 ANQGSEA. V lost 5 bases, J lost 2 bases, and 7 bases stayed unmatched. The CDR3 is made up of 14 amino acids. CDR3 region: CSVQGAKANTEAFF. The CDR3, as DNA: TGCAGCGTTCAGGGGGCTAAAGCCAACACTGAAGCTTTCTTT.

The table lists this clonotype with a few counts. The chain combines TRBV29-1 with TRBJ2-1; TRBD1 matches at 9 bases. Trimming removed 7 bases from V and 9 bases from J; junction bases left unmatched: 7. This CDR3 spans 12 amino acids. Germline V gene lookup returns CDR1 SQVTM and CDR2 ANQGSEA. The CDR3 DNA is TGCAGCGATTCACAGGGGGCGAGTGAGCAGTTCTTC. Translating gives CSDSQGASEQFF.

The chain carries TRBV4-3 and TRBJ1-5, with D hard to call. Germline CDR1 LGHNA, CDR2 YSLEER. Between the trimmed V and J ends, which lost 0 bases and 4 bases, there was a span of 7 bases. The length of the CDR3 is 14 residues. The CDR3 is CASSQDRNNQPQHF. As DNA, the CDR3 is TGCGCCAGCAGCCAAGATCGCAATAATCAGCCCCAGCATTTT.

In this sample, this clonotype turned up a few times. The chain has TRBV6-1 and TRBJ1-6, with TRBD1 identical over 9 bases. The germline V gene encodes CDR1 MNHNS and CDR2 SASEGT. The CDR3 runs 17 residues. With V trimmed by 8 bases and J by 0 bases, 8 bases remained unmatched. CDR3 region: CASGPGTGSSYNSPLHF. As DNA, the CDR3 is TGTGCCAGCGGGCCCGGGACAGGGAGCTCCTATAATTCACCCCTCCACTTT.

This clonotype has more than one count but fewer than ten. The junction and the germline gene differ at one end; a read error may be behind it. The V and J genes are TRBV20-1 and TRBJ1-1; tentative D call: TRBD1 (6 bases). This CDR3 contains 10 residues. Germline-derived CDR1 and CDR2 are DFQATT and SNEGSKA (reference sequence). The CDR3 spells CSARGTDWLF. CDR3 DNA sequence: TGCAGTGCTAGAGGGACAGATTGGCTCTTT.

In this sample, this clonotype turned up many times. The chain carries TRBV5-6 and TRBJ2-2, with 7 bases identical to TRBD2. J was trimmed by 2 bases and V by 4 bases; bases with no gene match: 5. The CDR3 length is 15 residues. The germline V gene has CDR1 SGHDT and CDR2 YYEEEE. CDR3 loop: CASSLGTTNTGELFF. CDR3 nucleotide sequence: TGTGCCAGCAGCCTCGGGACTACCAACACCGGGGAGCTGTTTTTT.

This clonotype has only a few counts. The chain uses TRBV10-3 and TRBJ1-5; D not certain. V was clipped by 0 bases and J by 4 bases, with 7 bases between them. Germline CDR1 reads ENHRY; CDR2 reads SYGVKD. CDR3 length equals 14 residues. CDR3 nucleotide sequence: TGTGCCATCAGTGAGTCTTTGTGGAATCAGCCCCAGCATTTT. This gives the protein CAISESLWNQPQHF.

This clonotype was detected many times. V usage is TRBV7-2 and J usage is TRBJ2-3; D assignment may be TRBD1 or TRBD2 (6 bases each). Germline V lookup: CDR1 SGHTA, CDR2 FQGNSA. Trimming pared 5 bases from V and 2 bases from J, leaving 14 bases between. This CDR3 contains 15 residues. CDR3 nucleotides: TGTGCCAGCAGCCAGGGGCGGGGCGCCACAGATACGCAGTATTTT. Residues: CASSQGRGATDTQYF.

This rearrangement joins TRBV29-1 to TRBJ2-5, with 16 bases lining up with TRBD2. This CDR3 has 17 residues. V lost 3 bases, J lost 4 bases, and 8 bases stayed unmatched. CDR1 is SQVTM and CDR2 is ANQGSEA in the germline V gene. CDR3 in DNA: TGCAGCGTTGACGGGACTAGCGGGGGGGCCACGGGAGAGACCCAGTACTTC. The encoded protein is CSVDGTSGGATGETQYF.

With regard to this clonotype: A junction end diverges from the germline sequence, so it may reflect a read error. The gene calls are TRBV12-3 or TRBV12-4 and TRBJ2-5, with D perhaps TRBD2 (5 bases). The CDR3 runs to 13 residues. The CDR3 region has the DNA TGTGTCAGCAGCCGGGGATCTGGGGAGACCCAGTACTTC. It yields the protein CVSSRGSGETQYF.